Given below is one TCR beta chain in context. Germline CDR1 SEHNR, CDR2 FQNEAQ (reference sequence). Trimming cost V 5 bases and J 1 base, with 15 bases left between them. The CDR3 runs to 15 residues. These data originate in a study of blood T cell repertoires in COVID-19. Libraries were prepared by immunoSEQ multiplex PCR; TCRdb keeps only in-frame clonotypes and omits some of them. The repertoire includes around 400,000 clones, roughly 92% of them detected once, and about 0.78% sits in the top ten. The clonotype originates from a woman aged 40 to 55 who had been exposed to COVID-19. The sample comprised PBMCs or T cells enriched from blood (not recorded which). The chain links TRBV7-9 to TRBJ2-7; D may be TRBD1 (5 bases). CDR3 protein: CASSADPTVSYEQYF. In nucleotides, the CDR3 is TGTGCCAGCAGCGCCGACCCGACAGTTTCCTACGAGCAGTACTTC.